The present TCR beta chain was sequenced within a study of shared clonotypes between healthy human individuals. Per the germline V gene, CDR1 is MNHNS and CDR2 is SASEGT. The CDR3 contains 16 residues. Trimming took 4 bases from V and 4 from J, leaving 16 bases between them. The assay used deep level. Clones were sequenced by immunoSEQ multiplex PCR, and TCRdb holds only the in-frame ones, with some missing. The sample holds about 2.4 million clones, more than 90% seen once. The chain is built from TRBV6-1 and TRBJ2-2; the D gene is possibly TRBD1 (6 bases). The TCR sequence derives from a man between 18 and 29 years old in good health. Material for sequencing was naive CD4+ T cells sorted from blood. Subset: CD45RA+ positively selected. The CDR3 region is CASSAPGAQGTGELFF. Here the CDR3 DNA reads TGTGCCAGCAGTGCCCCAGGGGCTCAGGGCACCGGGGAGCTGTTTTTT.